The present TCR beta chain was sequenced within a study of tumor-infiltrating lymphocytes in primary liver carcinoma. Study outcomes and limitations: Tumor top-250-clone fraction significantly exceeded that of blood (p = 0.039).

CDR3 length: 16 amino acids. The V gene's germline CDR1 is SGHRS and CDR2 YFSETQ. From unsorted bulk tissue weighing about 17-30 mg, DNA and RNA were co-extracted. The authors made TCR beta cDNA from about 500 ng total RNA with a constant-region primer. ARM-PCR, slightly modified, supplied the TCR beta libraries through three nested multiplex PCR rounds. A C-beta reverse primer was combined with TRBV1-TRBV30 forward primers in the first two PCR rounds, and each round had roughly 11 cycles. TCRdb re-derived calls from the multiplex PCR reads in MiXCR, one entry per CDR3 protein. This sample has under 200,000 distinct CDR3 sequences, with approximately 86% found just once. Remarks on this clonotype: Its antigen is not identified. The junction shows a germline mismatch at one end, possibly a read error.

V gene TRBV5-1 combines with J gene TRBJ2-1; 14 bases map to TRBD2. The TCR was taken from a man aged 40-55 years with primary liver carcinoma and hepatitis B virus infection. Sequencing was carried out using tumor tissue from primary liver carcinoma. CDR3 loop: CASSWGTSGSFCERFF. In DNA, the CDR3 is TGCGCCAGCAGCTGGGGGACTAGCGGGAGCTTCTGTGAGCGGTTCTTC.